This entry is about one TCR beta chain. These data originate in a study of radiotherapy plus CTLA-4 blockade in lung cancer. Germline loops: CDR1 MNHEY, CDR2 SMNVEV (reference sequence). The CDR3 runs to 14 residues. V lost 0 bases and J 1 base, leaving 6 bases between the germline ends. Only in-frame clones appear in the TCRdb table, and some are missing; sequencing was by immunoSEQ multiplex PCR. The table records roughly 86,000 clones, under 85% of them present only once. The origin of this receptor is a human donor with non-small cell lung cancer who had stable disease on radiotherapy plus ipilimumab. The sample here was peripheral blood, taken from a patient treated with radiotherapy plus ipilimumab. J is TRBJ1-1 and V is TRBV27; D possibly corresponds to TRBD1 (5 bases). This chain's CDR3 is CASSLSGQNTEAFF. CDR3 nucleotides: TGTGCCAGCAGTTTATCTGGACAGAACACTGAAGCTTTCTTT.